Included here is one T cell receptor (beta chain) sequence, with context. Its antigen is not known. PCR was performed a second time for about 6 to 11 cycles using a sample-barcoded 5' primer and a J-beta primer mix. TCRdb passed the 5' RACE reads through MiXCR, listing each CDR3 protein once. The sample has roughly 1.5 million distinct CDR3 sequences, roughly 43% seen once; the top ten hold under 5%. The germline V gene has CDR1 SGHRS and CDR2 YFSETQ. CDR3 length: 16 amino acids. Trimming stripped 0 bases from V and 3 bases from J, with 13 bases between. These data are taken from a study of blood T cells in healthy people across ages. Study-level findings and limits: Strong correlation linked observed beta diversity and percent naive T cells.

The rearrangement links TRBV5-1 to TRBJ2-1, with a tentative D call TRBD2 (5 bases). Specimen: blood. The TCR sequence derives from a woman between 18 and 29 years old in good health. CDR3 residues: CASSLARKRDYNEQFF. DNA of the CDR3: TGCGCCAGCAGCTTGGCGAGGAAGAGGGACTACAATGAGCAGTTCTTC.